This T cell receptor (beta chain) was captured in a study of Ad26.COV2.S vaccination and SARS-CoV-2 variants. Study-level information: Into the muscle, Ad26.COV2.S was dosed once or twice, 56 days apart.

Repertoires were generated with immunoSEQ multiplex PCR, while TCRdb's copy carries only in-frame clones and drops some. The sample holds 400,000 to 450,000 clones, approximately 92% seen once. Study-wide results and caveats: The placebo group had lower spike-specific TCR breadth than the vaccine recipients did.

CDR1 MNHEY and CDR2 SVGAGI come from the germline V gene. The CDR3 extends over 13 amino acids. V was pared by 5 bases and J by 1 base, with 9 bases between. Only a few counts were recorded for this clone. Its antigen remains unidentified. Treatment defined: roughly 19 received Ad26.COV2.S at low or high dose, single or two shots; about 5 received placebo; per-sample allocation not given. The samples were gathered on day 63 after the first injection of vaccine or placebo. It was an adult aged 18-55 years in Boston who was the donor. The sequenced sample was peripheral blood, obtained in a trial of Ad26.COV2.S vaccine versus placebo. The chain joins TRBV6-5 to TRBJ2-7, with D perhaps TRBD2 (6 bases). The sequence derives from a person aged 18-60 years who received the Ad26.COV2.S COVID-19 vaccine or a placebo. DNA of the CDR3: TGTGCCAGCAGTCGGGGGTCTTCCTACGAGCAGTACTTC. It yields the protein CASSRGSSYEQYF.